This T cell receptor (beta chain) was documented in a study of T cell changes during pregnancy in multiple sclerosis. The CDR3 totals 13 residues. The V gene's germline CDR1 is SGHKS and CDR2 YYEKEE (reference sequence). J lost 6 bases, V lost 4 bases, and 6 bases had no gene match. Produced via immunoSEQ multiplex PCR; TCRdb's table is partial and in-frame only. This sample has 65,000 to 90,000 clones; 90% to 95% occur once, and the top ten carry more than 2.5%. The chain recombines TRBV5-5 with TRBJ1-2, with 7 bases fitting TRBD1. This TCR derives from a female donor with multiple sclerosis, enrolled in a pregnancy study. This specimen was peripheral blood, taken in the first trimester of pregnancy. The CDR3 protein is CASSTPTGDGYTF. The CDR3 DNA is TGTGCCAGCAGCACCCCTACAGGGGATGGCTACACCTTC.